The entry below describes one T cell receptor beta chain. What this receptor recognizes is not known. Base qualities are not at hand, and no much larger clone is one base apart. This sample was taken from a study of Graves' ophthalmopathy and Graves' hyperthyroidism (dated by TCRdb to between 2017 and 2018). Study-wide context: Peripheral blood was collected before any treatment was given, at the time of initial diagnosis. The study used TCR beta repertoire signatures to distinguish Graves' ophthalmopathy from Graves' hyperthyroidism and to predict progression to ophthalmopathy. In total, approximately 130 blood samples were TCR-sequenced: 43 ophthalmopathy, approximately 75 hyperthyroidism and approximately 17 hyperthyroidism-to-ophthalmopathy patients. To explore V-J signatures distinguishing ophthalmopathy from hyperthyroidism, a discovery set of 100 patients (43 ophthalmopathy, 55 to 60 stable hyperthyroidism) was enrolled. The independent validation cohort included 18 to 20 hyperthyroidism patients plus 17 patients who later progressed from hyperthyroidism to ophthalmopathy. In roughly 6 hyperthyroidism patients, T-cell repertoires of thyroid tissue and blood were compared. Following sampling, methimazole starting at 30 mg daily was administered to hyperthyroidism patients, and high-dose intravenous methylprednisolone was administered to ophthalmopathy patients.

Hyperthyroidism was defined as stable when no progression to ophthalmopathy occurred within 18 months of follow-up. The hyperthyroidism patients were 18 to 65 years old and newly diagnosed, with a disease duration of less than 2 months. Anyone with other autoimmune diseases, uncontrolled infections, pregnancy or lactation was excluded from the study. Clinical symptoms, serum thyroxine, TRAb, thyroid ultrasound and orbital computed tomography formed the basis of the diagnosis. PBMCs were isolated from 8 to 10 ml of fresh peripheral blood by Ficoll-Paque density gradient centrifugation. Trizol reagent was used to extract the total RNA, and its quality was then checked on an Agilent 2100 Bioanalyzer. For repertoire sequencing, TCR beta CDR3 regions were amplified from RNA transcripts. The first round of RT-PCR was done with HTBI primers and the Qiagen OneStep RT-PCR kit, and was followed by a second round of multiplex PCR, then size selection and purification. Sequencing of the libraries was carried out on an Illumina HiSeq2000 in paired-end mode with 100 bp reads. The study's processing was this. SOAPnuke was used to process the reads, removing any read that contained adapters or uncalled bases, had a mean Phred below 15, or lacked an exact match to the constant primer or identifier. High-quality paired reads were merged with COPE v1.2.5. Each unique nucleotide sequence was treated as a clonotype, and MiTCR v1.1 was used to align the clonotypes to the IMGT TRB V, D and J references. Only V-J combinations with frequency above 0.0001 were analysed, covering approximately 99% of repertoires. A TCR clonal expansion and chaos score per V-J combination was defined as the ratio of F50 clonal expansion to chaos observed in the TCRdist matrix. Welch's t-statistics and random forest were used to reduce the features to 10 to 15 V-J combinations, which were then used as input to a naive Bayes classifier. The Morisita-Horn index was used to measure how similar the thyroid and blood repertoires were. The public sequencing data were trimmed at Q25 with fastp and processed into clonotypes with MiXCR by TCRdb, which kept only in-frame beta chains. Duplicate CDR3 protein sequences are folded into a single record with the most common DNA and genes. The V and J calls shown here were made by TCRdb, not taken from the authors' results. Here the sample has about 25,000 distinct CDR3 sequences; about half occur a single time. The top ten clones comprise 6% to 8% of the sample.

General findings and caveats noted by the study authors: Most expanded thyroid clonotypes with a frequency above 0.001 also appeared in blood, which suggests that blood repertoires may reflect the immune response in the thyroid. No statistical method was used to predetermine the sample size, and group allocation was not hidden from the investigators. In validation, the model predicted ophthalmopathy progression with nearly 71% sensitivity and roughly 72% specificity; eleven to twelve predicted patients were CT-confirmed with GO in a median of about 7.1 months. Ophthalmopathy was separated from stable hyperthyroidism by the 13-signature model with roughly 88% sensitivity and 81% to 83% specificity in cross-validation and with 80%/75% in the test set.

Trimming removed 6 bases from V and 3 bases from J; the gene matches leave 8 bases unexplained. Taken from cysteine to phenylalanine, the CDR3 has 15 residues. The entry retains the CDR3 DNA only, 45 bases that are in frame from base 1. Sequences DFQATT (CDR1) and SNEGSKA (CDR2) are obtained from the germline V gene (reference sequence). The origin of this receptor is an adult woman with stable Graves' hyperthyroidism. Sequenced sample: peripheral blood. The sequence is built from TRBV20-1 and TRBJ2-7, with TRBD2 matching 13 junction bases. The DNA sequence follows: TGCAGTGCGGCGGGACTAGCGGGAAATATCTACGAGCAGTACTTC. Its translation reads: CSAAGLAGNIYEQYF.